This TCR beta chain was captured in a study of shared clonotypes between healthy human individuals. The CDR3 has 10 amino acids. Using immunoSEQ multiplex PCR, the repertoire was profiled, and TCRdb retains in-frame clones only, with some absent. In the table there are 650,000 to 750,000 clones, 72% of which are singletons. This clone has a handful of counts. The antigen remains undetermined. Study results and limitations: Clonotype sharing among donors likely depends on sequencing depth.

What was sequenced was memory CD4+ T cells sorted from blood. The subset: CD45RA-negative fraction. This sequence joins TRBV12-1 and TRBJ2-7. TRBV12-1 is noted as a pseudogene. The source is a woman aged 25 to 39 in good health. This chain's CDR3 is CASRWGEQYF. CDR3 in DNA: TGTGCCAGCCGGTGGGGCGAGCAGTACTTC.